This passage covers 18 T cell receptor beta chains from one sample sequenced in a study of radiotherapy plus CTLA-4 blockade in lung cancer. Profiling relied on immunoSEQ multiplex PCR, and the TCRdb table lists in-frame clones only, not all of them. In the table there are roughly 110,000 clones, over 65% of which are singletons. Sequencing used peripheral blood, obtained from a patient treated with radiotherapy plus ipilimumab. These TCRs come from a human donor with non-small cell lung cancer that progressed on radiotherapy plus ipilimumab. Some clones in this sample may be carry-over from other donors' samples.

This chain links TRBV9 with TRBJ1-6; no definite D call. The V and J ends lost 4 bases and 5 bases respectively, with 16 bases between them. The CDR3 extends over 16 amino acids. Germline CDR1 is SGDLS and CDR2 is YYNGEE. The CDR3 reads CASSPRPSVDNSPLHF. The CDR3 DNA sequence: TGTGCCAGCAGCCCTAGGCCGTCCGTTGATAATTCACCCCTCCACTTT.

CDR3 sequence (DNA): TGTGCCAGCAGCTTACACACGGAAAACTATGGCTACACCTTC. Translation: CASSLHTENYGYTF. The chain links TRBV7-2 to TRBJ1-2; D not certain. Trimming took off 2 bases at V and 2 bases at J, with 9 bases between the two ends. CDR1 is SGHTA and CDR2 is FQGNSA in the germline V gene. The length of the CDR3 is 14 residues. The complete variable domain, with remaining parts taken from reference TRBV7-2 and TRBJ1-2, reads GAGVSQSPSNKVTEKGKDVELRCDPISGHTALYWYRQSLGQGLEFLIYFQGNSAPDKSGLPSDRFSAERTGGSVSTLTIQRTQQEDSAVYLCASSLHTENYGYTFGSGTRLTVV.

CDR3 DNA sequence: TGTGCCAGTAGTATGGGCAGGGCAGACGGCTACACCTTC. Translated: CASSMGRADGYTF. The chain recombines TRBV19 with TRBJ1-2, with a possible D match to TRBD1 (5 bases). The V gene's germline CDR1 is LNHDA and CDR2 SQIVND (reference sequence). CDR3 length: 13 residues. The ends were cut back, 3 bases at V and 8 bases at J, with 13 bases in the middle.

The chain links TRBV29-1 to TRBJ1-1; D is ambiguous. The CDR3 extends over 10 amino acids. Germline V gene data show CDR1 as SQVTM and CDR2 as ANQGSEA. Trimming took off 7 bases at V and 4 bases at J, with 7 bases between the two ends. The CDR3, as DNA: TGCAGCGGCATTGTCACTGAAGCTTTCTTT. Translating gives CSGIVTEAFF.

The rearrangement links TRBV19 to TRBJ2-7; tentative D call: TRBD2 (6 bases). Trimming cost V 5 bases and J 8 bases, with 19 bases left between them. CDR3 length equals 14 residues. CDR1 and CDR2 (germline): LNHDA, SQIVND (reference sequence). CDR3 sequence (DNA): TGTGCCAGTAGTCCCGGGGGTTGGATCAGAAAGCAGTACTTC. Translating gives CASSPGGWIRKQYF.

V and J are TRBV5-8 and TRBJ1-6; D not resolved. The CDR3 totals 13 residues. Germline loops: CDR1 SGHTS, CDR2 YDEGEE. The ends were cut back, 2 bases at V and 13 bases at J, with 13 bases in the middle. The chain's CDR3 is CASSLARPGPLHF. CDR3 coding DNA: TGTGCCAGCAGCTTAGCCCGTCCTGGGCCCCTCCACTTT. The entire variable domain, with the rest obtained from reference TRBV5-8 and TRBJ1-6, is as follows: EAGVTQSPTHLIKTRGQQATLRCSPISGHTSVYWYQQALGLGLQFLLWYDEGEERNRGNFPPRFSGRQFPNYSSELNVNALELEDSALYLCASSLARPGPLHFGNGTRLTVT.

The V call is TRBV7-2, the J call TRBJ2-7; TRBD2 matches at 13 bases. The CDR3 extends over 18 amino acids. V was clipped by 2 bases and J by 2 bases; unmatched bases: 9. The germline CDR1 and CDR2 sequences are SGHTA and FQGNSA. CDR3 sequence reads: CASSLRTSGGIGAYEQYF. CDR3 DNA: TGTGCCAGCAGCTTACGGACTAGCGGGGGCATCGGGGCCTACGAGCAGTACTTC.

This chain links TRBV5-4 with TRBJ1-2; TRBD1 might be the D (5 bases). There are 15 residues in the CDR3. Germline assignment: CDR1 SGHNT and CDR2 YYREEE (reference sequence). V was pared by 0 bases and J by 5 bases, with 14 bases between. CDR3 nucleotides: TGTGCCAGCAGCTTGGCAGGGACGATTGGTTATGGCTACACCTTC. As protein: CASSLAGTIGYGYTF.

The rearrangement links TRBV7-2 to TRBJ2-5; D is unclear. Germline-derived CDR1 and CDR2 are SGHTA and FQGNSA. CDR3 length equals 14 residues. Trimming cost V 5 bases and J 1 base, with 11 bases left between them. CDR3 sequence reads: CASSGYSLQETQYF. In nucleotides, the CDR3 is TGTGCCAGCAGCGGGTACAGCCTCCAAGAGACCCAGTACTTC.

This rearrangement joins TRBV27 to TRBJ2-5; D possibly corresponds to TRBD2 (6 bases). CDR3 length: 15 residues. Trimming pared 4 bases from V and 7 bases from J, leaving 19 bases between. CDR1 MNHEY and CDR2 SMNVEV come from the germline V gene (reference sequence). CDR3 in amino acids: CASSSVGTLRGTQYF. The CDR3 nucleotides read TGTGCCAGCAGTTCGGTCGGGACTCTCCGGGGGACCCAGTACTTC.

CDR3: CASSPPGTRETQYF. The DNA for the CDR3 is TGTGCCAGCAGTCCGCCGGGGACAAGAGAGACCCAGTACTTC. The chain joins TRBV28 to TRBJ2-5; a weak D match, TRBD1 (6 bases). This CDR3 contains 14 residues. V was clipped by 5 bases and J by 4 bases, with 14 bases between them. Germline loops: CDR1 MDHEN, CDR2 SYDVKM.

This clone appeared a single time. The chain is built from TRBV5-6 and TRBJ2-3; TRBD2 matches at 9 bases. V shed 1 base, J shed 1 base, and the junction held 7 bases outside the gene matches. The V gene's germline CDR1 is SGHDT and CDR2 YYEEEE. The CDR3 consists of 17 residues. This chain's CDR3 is CASSLLGIAGGTDTQYF. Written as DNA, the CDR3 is TGTGCCAGCAGCTTGTTGGGAATAGCGGGGGGCACAGATACGCAGTATTTT. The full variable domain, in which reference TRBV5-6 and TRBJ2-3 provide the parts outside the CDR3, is DAGVTQSPTHLIKTRGQQVTLRCSPKSGHDTVSWYQQALGQGPQFIFQYYEEEERQRGNFPDRFSGHQFPNYSSELNVNALLLGDSALYLCASSLLGIAGGTDTQYFGPGTRLTVL.

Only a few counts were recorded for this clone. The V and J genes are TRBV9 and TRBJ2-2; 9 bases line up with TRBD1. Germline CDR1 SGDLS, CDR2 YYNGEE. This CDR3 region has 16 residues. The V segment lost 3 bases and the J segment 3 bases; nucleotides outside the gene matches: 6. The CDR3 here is CASSARDRAYTGELFF. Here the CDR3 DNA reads TGTGCCAGCAGCGCCCGGGACAGGGCGTACACCGGGGAGCTGTTTTTT. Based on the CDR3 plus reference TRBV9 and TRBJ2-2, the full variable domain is DSGVTQTPKHLITATGQRVTLRCSPRSGDLSVYWYQQSLDQGLQFLIQYYNGEERAKGNILERFSAQQFPDLHSELNLSSLELGDSALYFCASSARDRAYTGELFFGEGSRLTVL.

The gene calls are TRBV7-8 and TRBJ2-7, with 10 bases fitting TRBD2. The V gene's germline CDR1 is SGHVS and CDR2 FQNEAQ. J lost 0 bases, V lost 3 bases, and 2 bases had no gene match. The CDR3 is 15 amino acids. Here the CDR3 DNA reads TGTGCCAGCAGCTTTCTAGCGGGGGTCTCCTACGAGCAGTACTTC. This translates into CASSFLAGVSYEQYF.

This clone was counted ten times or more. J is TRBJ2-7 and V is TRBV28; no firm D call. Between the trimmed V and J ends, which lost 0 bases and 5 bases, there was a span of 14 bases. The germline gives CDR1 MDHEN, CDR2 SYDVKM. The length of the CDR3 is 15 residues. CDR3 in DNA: TGTGCCAGCAGTTTATGGTCCTACCCGTGGGACGAGCAGTACTTC. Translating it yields CASSLWSYPWDEQYF.

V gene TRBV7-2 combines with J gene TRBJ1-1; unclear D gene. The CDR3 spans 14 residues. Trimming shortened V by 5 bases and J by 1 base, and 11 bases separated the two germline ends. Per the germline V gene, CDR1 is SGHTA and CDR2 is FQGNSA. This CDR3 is CASSQTRGNTEAFF. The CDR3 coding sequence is TGTGCCAGCAGCCAGACTCGTGGGAACACTGAAGCTTTCTTT.

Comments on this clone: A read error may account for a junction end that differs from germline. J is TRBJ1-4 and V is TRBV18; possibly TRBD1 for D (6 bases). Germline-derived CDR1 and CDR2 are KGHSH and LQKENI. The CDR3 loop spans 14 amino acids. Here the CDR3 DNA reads TGTGCCAGCTCACCATCAGGGGCTAAGGAAAAACTGTTTTTT. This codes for CASSPSGAKEKLFF.

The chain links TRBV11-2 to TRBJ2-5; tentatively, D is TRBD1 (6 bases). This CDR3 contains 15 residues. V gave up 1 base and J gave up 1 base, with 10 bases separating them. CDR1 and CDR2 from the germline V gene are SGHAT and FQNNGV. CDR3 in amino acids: CASSLVWTVQETQYF. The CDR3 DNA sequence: TGTGCCAGCAGCTTAGTTTGGACAGTCCAAGAGACCCAGTACTTC.